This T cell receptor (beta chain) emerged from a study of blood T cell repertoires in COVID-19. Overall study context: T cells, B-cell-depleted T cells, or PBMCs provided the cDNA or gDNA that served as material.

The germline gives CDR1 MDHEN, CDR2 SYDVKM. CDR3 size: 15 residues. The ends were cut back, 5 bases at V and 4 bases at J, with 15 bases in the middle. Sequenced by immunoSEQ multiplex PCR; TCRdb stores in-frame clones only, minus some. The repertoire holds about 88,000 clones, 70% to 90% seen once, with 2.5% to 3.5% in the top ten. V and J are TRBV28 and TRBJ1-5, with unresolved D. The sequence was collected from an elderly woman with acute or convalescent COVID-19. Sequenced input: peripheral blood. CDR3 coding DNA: TGTGCCAGCAGTCTAGGAGGACGTCGTAATCAGCCCCAGCATTTT. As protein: CASSLGGRRNQPQHF.